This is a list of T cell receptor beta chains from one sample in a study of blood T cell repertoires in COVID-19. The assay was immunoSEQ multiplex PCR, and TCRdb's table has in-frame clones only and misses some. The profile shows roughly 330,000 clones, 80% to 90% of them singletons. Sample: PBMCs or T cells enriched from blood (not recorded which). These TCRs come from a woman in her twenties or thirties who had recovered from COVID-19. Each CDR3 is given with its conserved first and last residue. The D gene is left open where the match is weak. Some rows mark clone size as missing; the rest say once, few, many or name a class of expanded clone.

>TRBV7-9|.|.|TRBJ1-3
CASSFRQDSGNTIYF
TGTGCCAGCAGCTTTAGACAAGACTCTGGAAACACCATATATTTT
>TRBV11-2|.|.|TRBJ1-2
CASSPGPNHGYTF
TGTGCCAGCAGCCCGGGTCCGAACCATGGCTACACCTTC
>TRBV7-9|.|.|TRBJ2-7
CASSLASGQSSYEQYF
TGTGCCAGCAGCTTAGCGTCAGGCCAGAGCTCCTACGAGCAGTACTTC
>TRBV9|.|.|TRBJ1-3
CASSPASGYGNTIYF
TGTGCCAGCAGCCCAGCGTCGGGTTACGGAAACACCATATATTTT
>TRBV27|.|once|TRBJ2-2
CASSPLDSAVSLFF
TGTGCCAGCAGTCCTCTGGACAGTGCCGTTTCTCTGTTTTTT
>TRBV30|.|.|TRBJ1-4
CACQAILTAQDEKLFF
TGTGCCTGCCAGGCGATCTTGACAGCACAAGATGAAAAACTGTTTTTT
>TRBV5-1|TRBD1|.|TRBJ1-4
CASRPDRGTNEKLFF
TGCGCCAGCAGACCCGACAGGGGAACTAATGAAAAACTGTTTTTT
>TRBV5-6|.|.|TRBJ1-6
CASSLLQAPWSPLHF
TGTGCCAGCAGCTTGCTCCAGGCCCCCTGGTCACCCCTCCACTTT
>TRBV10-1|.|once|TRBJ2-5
CASSATPSPCQETQYF
TGCGCCAGCAGTGCGACGCCTAGCCCTTGCCAAGAGACCCAGTACTTC
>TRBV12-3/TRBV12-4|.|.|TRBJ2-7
CASSLTNYEQYF
TGTGCCAGCAGTTTGACAAACTACGAGCAGTACTTC
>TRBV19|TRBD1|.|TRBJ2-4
CASRTGQGGDIQYF
TGTGCCAGCCGGACTGGACAGGGGGGAGACATTCAGTACTTC
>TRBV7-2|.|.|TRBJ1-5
CASSLALGGAGNQPQHF
TGTGCCAGCAGCTTAGCCTTAGGGGGGGCCGGCAATCAGCCCCAGCATTTT
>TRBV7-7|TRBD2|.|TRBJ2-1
CASSLDGGAFNEQFF
TGTGCTAGCAGCTTAGACGGGGGGGCCTTCAATGAGCAGTTCTTC
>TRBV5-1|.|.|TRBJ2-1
CASSLLGVPSYNEQFF
TGCGCCAGCAGCTTGTTGGGCGTACCTTCCTACAATGAGCAGTTCTTC
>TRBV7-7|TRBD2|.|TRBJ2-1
CASSRSGLVLSSHNEQFF
TGTGCCAGCAGCCGATCGGGACTAGTGTTATCCTCCCACAATGAGCAGTTCTTC
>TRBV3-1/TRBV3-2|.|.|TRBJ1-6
CASSHEGRGGPLHF
TGTGCCAGCAGCCATGAGGGGAGGGGAGGACCCCTCCACTTT
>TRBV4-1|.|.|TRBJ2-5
CASSQAGSRQYF
TGCGCCAGCAGCCAAGCAGGTTCCCGGCAGTACTTC
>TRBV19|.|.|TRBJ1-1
CASSIWAGEGGTEAFF
TGTGCCAGTAGTATTTGGGCGGGGGAAGGGGGCACTGAAGCTTTCTTT
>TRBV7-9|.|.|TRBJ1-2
CASSSIPYPGQNYGYTF
TGTGCCAGCAGCTCGATTCCCTACCCGGGACAAAACTATGGCTACACCTTC
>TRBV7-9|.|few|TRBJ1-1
CASSLGGDGTEAFF
TGTGCCAGCAGCTTAGGGGGCGACGGCACTGAAGCTTTCTTT
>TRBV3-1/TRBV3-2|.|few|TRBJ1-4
CASSQAGATNEKLFF
TGTGCCAGCAGCCAAGCAGGGGCAACTAATGAAAAACTGTTTTTT
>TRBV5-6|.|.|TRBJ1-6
CASSLGAGSSYNSPLHF
TGTGCCAGCAGCTTGGGGGCAGGGTCCTCCTATAATTCACCCCTCCACTTT
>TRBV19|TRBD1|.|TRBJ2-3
CASSHRDRGHTDTQYF
TGTGCCAGTAGTCACCGGGACAGGGGGCATACAGATACGCAGTATTTT
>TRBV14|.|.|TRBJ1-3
CASSPFTGNTIYF
TGTGCCAGCAGCCCCTTCACAGGAAACACCATATATTTT
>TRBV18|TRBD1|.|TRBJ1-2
CASSQGTGINGYTF
TGTGCCAGCTCACAAGGGACAGGAATCAATGGCTACACCTTC
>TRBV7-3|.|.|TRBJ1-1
CASSVGRNTEAFF
TGTGCCAGCAGCGTGGGCAGGAACACTGAAGCTTTCTTT
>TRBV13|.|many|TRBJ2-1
CASSHGEEQFF
TGTGCCAGCAGCCATGGGGAGGAGCAGTTCTTC
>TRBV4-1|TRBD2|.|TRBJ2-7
CASSFQRGATYEQYF
TGCGCCAGCAGTTTCCAGCGGGGGGCGACCTACGAGCAGTACTTC
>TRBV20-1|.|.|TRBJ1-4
CSARAPEKLFF
TGCAGTGCTAGAGCTCCGGAAAAACTGTTTTTT
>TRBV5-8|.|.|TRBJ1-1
CASSLGSYGVEVKNTEAFF
TGTGCCAGCAGCTTGGGGAGCTACGGTGTCGAGGTAAAGAACACTGAAGCTTTCTTT
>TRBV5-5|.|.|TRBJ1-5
CASSPREGTQPQHF
TGTGCCAGCAGCCCGAGGGAGGGGACTCAGCCCCAGCATTTT
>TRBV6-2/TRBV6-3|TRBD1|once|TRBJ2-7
CASSLTGFDRGYGEQYF
TGTGCCAGCAGTCTTACGGGTTTCGACAGGGGGTATGGCGAGCAGTACTTC
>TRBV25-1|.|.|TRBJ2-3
CASSESPRPRYF
TGTGCCAGCAGTGAATCCCCCCGCCCGCGGTATTTT
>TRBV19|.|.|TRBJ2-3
CASSIGRGDTQYF
TGTGCCAGTAGTATTGGTAGGGGAGATACGCAGTATTTT
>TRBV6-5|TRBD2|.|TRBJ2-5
CASSWASGGQETQYF
TGTGCCAGCAGTTGGGCTAGCGGGGGCCAAGAGACCCAGTACTTC
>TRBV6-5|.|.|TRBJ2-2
CASSSPGGAGELFF
TGTGCCAGCAGTTCGCCCGGGGGTGCCGGGGAGCTGTTTTTT
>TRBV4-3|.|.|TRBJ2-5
CASSQGGQWGGETQYF
TGCGCCAGCAGCCAAGGGGGACAGTGGGGAGGAGAGACCCAGTACTTC
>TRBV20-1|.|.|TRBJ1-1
CSARVGAEAFF
TGCAGTGCTAGAGTAGGAGCTGAAGCTTTCTTT
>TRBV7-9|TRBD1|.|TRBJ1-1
CASSLQGGNTEAFF
TGTGCCAGCAGTTTACAGGGGGGGAACACTGAAGCTTTCTTT
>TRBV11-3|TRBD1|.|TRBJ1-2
CASSFEGGGQGNYGYTF
TGTGCCAGCAGCTTTGAAGGAGGGGGACAGGGGAACTATGGCTACACCTTC
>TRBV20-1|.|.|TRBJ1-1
CSPSGIAGAFF
TGCAGCCCTTCGGGGATCGCCGGAGCTTTCTTT
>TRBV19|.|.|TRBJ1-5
CASSMTAGLAPSNQPQHF
TGTGCCAGTAGTATGACTGCGGGCCTCGCCCCGAGCAATCAGCCCCAGCATTTT
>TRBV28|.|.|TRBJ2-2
CASSFRRTFNTGELFF
TGTGCCAGCAGTTTTAGGCGGACTTTTAACACCGGGGAGCTGTTTTTT
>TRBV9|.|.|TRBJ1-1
CASSSRQNTEAFF
TGTGCCAGCAGCTCTAGGCAGAACACTGAAGCTTTCTTT
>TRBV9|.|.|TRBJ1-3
CASSVVESSGNTIYF
TGTGCCAGCAGCGTAGTAGAGAGCTCTGGAAACACCATATATTTT
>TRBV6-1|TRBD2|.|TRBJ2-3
CASREGLAGRDTQYF
TGTGCCAGCAGGGAAGGACTAGCGGGGAGAGATACGCAGTATTTT
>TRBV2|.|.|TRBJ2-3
CASSEVSGADTQYF
TGTGCCAGCAGTGAAGTATCCGGGGCAGATACGCAGTATTTT
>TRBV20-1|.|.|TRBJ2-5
CSARTTGTQYF
TGCAGTGCTAGAACGACAGGGACCCAGTACTTC
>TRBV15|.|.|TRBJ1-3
CATAADTGRSGNTIYF
TGTGCCACCGCGGCCGATACAGGGAGATCTGGAAACACCATATATTTT
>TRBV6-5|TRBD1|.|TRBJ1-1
CASSYSTGGTEAFF
TGTGCCAGCAGTTACTCGACAGGGGGTACTGAAGCTTTCTTT
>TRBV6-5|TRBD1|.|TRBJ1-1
CASSYSEGAPNTEAFF
TGTGCCAGCAGTTACTCAGAGGGGGCCCCGAACACTGAAGCTTTCTTT
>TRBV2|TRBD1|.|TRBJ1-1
CASSPGQGLTEAFF
TGTGCCAGCAGCCCAGGACAGGGGCTTACTGAAGCTTTCTTT